The 6 T cell receptor beta chains given below trace back to one sample, sequenced in a study of shared clonotypes between healthy human individuals. Clones were sequenced by immunoSEQ multiplex PCR, and TCRdb holds only the in-frame ones, with some missing. This sample has about 2 million clones, with 95% found just once. Sequencing used naive CD4+ T cells sorted from blood. Stated subset: CD45RA+ positively selected. These receptors were collected from a young man in good health.

The rearrangement links TRBV21-1 to TRBJ1-1; the D call of TRBD1 is as the table states it, not checked on the DNA. TRBV21-1 is a pseudogene. The CDR3 consists of 13 residues. The CDR3 spells CASRTGHGPEAFF. DNA for the CDR3: TGTGCCAGCAGGACGGGACACGGGCCTGAAGCTTTCTTT.

This chain uses TRBV6-1 with TRBJ2-1, with 7 bases lining up with TRBD2. The germline CDR1 and CDR2 sequences are MNHNS and SASEGT. V was pared by 9 bases and J by 4 bases, with 9 bases of the junction left unmatched. CDR3 length: 14 amino acids. CDR3 in amino acids: CASSGQTPYNEQFF. The CDR3 nucleotides are TGTGCCAGTAGCGGGCAAACCCCTTACAATGAGCAGTTCTTC.

This chain uses TRBV11-2 with TRBJ1-1; possible D gene TRBD1, 5 bases. The CDR3 runs 12 residues. Between the trimmed V and J ends, which lost 4 bases and 7 bases, there was a span of 10 bases. The germline CDR1 and CDR2 sequences are SGHAT and FQNNGV. The CDR3, as DNA: TGTGCCAGCAGCTCAAGGGGCGGTGAAGCTTTCTTT. Amino acids: CASSSRGGEAFF. Full variable domain (missing parts from reference TRBV11-2 and TRBJ1-1): EAGVAQSPRYKIIEKRQSVAFWCNPISGHATLYWYQQILGQGPKLLIQFQNNGVVDDSQLPKDRFSAERLKGVDSTLKIQPAKLEDSAVYLCASSSRGGEAFFGQGTRLTVV.

This clone was observed a single time. The chain carries TRBV5-1 and TRBJ1-6, with 7 positions matching TRBD1. Germline V CDR1 and CDR2: SGHRS, YFSETQ. The CDR3 spans 14 residues. The ends lost 4 bases at V and 7 bases at J; junction bases unmatched: 5. CDR3 sequence (DNA): TGCGCCAGCAGCCGTGACAGGGACAATTCACCCCTCCACTTT. Its protein product is CASSRDRDNSPLHF. The variable domain in full, completed from reference TRBV5-1 and TRBJ1-6, reads KAGVTQTPRYLIKTRGQQVTLSCSPISGHRSVSWYQQTPGQGLQFLFEYFSETQRNKGNFPGRFSGRQFSNSRSEMNVSTLELGDSALYLCASSRDRDNSPLHFGNGTRLTVT.

CDR3 region: CASRPPTGGSGELFF. The CDR3 DNA follows: TGTGCCAGCAGGCCTCCAACAGGGGGCTCCGGGGAGCTGTTTTTT. The chain combines TRBV28 with TRBJ2-2, with 9 bases fitting TRBD1. Unmatched junction bases numbered 8, after V lost 6 bases and J lost 6 bases. This CDR3 comprises 15 residues. Germline CDR1 reads MDHEN; CDR2 reads SYDVKM.

The V call is TRBV6-1, the J call TRBJ1-1; TRBD1 aligns across 7 bases. The V and J ends lost 7 bases and 4 bases, in that order; junction bases with no gene match: 9. This CDR3 region has 14 residues. CDR1 and CDR2 from the germline V gene are MNHNS and SASEGT. The CDR3, as DNA: TGTGCCAGCACACCGACAGGGAGGACCACTGAAGCTTTCTTT. It translates to CASTPTGRTTEAFF.